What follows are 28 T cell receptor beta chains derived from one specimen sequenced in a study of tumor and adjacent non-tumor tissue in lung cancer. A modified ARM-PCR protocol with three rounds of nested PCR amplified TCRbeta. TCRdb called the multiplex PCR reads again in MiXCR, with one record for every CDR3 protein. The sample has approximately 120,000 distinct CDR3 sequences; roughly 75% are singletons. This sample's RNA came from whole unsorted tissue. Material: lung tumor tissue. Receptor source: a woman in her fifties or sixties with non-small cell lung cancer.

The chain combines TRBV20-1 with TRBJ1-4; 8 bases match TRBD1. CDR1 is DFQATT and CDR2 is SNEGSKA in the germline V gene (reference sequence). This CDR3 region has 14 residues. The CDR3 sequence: CNSETGGQDEKLFF. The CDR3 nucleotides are TGCAATTCTGAAACAGGGGGTCAGGATGAAAAACTGTTTTTT.

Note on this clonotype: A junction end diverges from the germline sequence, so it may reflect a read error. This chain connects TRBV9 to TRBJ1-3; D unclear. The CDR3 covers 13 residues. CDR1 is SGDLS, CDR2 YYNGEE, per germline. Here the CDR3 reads CGSSYPGGNTIYF. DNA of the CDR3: TGTGGCAGCAGTTACCCTGGAGGAAACACCATATATTTT.

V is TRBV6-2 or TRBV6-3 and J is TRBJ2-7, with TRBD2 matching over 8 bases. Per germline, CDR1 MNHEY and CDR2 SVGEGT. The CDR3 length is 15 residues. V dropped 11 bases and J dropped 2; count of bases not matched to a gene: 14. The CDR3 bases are TGTGCCTATAGGCGGGGACTAGGGGCCCCCTACGAGCAGTACTTC. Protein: CAYRRGLGAPYEQYF.

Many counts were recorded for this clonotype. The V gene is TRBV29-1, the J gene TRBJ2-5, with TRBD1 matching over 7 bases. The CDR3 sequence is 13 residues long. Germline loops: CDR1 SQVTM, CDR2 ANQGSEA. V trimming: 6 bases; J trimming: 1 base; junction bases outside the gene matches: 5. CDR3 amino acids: CSVTTGTQETQYF. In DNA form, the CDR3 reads TGCAGCGTGACGACAGGGACCCAAGAGACCCAGTACTTC.

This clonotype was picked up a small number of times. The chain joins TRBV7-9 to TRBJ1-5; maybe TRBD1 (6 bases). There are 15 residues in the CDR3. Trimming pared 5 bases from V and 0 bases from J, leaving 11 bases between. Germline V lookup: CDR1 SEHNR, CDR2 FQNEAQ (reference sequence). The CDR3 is CASSSGQNSNQPQHF. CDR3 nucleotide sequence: TGTGCCAGCAGCAGCGGACAGAATAGCAATCAGCCCCAGCATTTT.

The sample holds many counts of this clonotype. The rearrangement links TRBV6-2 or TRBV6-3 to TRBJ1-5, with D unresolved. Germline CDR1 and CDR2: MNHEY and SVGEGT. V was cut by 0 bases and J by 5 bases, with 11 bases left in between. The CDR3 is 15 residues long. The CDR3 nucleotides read TGTGCCAGCAGTTACTCGTTCTCGCGCGATCAGCCCCAGCATTTT. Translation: CASSYSFSRDQPQHF.

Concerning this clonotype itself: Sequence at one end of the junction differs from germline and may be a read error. CDR3 sequence reads: CAGSPTEIVGGELFF. CDR3 nucleotide sequence: TGTGCCGGCAGCCCCACCGAGATAGTGGGCGGGGAGCTGTTTTTT. V and J are TRBV11-3 and TRBJ2-2; D gene unclear. Germline-derived CDR1 and CDR2 are SGHNT and YENEEA. This CDR3 spans 15 amino acids.

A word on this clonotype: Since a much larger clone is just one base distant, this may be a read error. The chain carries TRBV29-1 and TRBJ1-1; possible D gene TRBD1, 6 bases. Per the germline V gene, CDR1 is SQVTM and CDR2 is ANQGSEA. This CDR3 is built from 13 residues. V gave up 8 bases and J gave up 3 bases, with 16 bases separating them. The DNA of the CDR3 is TGCAGCACCAGAGAGAGGGGGGACACTGAAGCTTTCTTT. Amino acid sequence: CSTRERGDTEAFF. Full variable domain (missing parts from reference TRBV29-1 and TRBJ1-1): SAVISQKPSRDICQRGTSLTIQCQVDSQVTMMFWYRQQPGQSLTLIATANQGSEATYESGFVIDKFPISRPNLTFSTLTVSNMSPEDSSIYLCSTRERGDTEAFFGQGTRLTVV.

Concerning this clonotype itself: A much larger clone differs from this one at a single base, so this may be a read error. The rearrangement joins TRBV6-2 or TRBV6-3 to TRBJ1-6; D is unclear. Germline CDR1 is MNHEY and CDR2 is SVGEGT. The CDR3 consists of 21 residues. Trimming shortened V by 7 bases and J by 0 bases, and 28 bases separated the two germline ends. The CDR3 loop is CASILPRADEASSSYNSPLHF. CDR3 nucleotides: TGTGCCAGCATCCTCCCGCGGGCCGATGAAGCTTCGAGCTCCTATAATTCACCCCTCCACTTT.

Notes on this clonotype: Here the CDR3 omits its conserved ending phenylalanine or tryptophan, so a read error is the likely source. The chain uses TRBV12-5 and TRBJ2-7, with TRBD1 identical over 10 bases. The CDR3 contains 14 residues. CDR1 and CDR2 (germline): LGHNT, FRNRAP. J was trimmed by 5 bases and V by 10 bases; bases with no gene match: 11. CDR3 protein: CANGWDRGWDEQYY. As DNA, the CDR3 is TGTGCTAATGGCTGGGACAGGGGATGGGACGAGCAGTACTAC.

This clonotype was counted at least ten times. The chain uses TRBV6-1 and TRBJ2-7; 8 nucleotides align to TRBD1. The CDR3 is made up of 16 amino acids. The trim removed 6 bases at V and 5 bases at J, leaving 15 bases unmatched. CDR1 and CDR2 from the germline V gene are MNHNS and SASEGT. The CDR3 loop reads CASRQNVLQGVDEQYF. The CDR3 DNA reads TGTGCCAGCAGACAAAATGTTTTACAGGGGGTTGACGAGCAGTACTTC.

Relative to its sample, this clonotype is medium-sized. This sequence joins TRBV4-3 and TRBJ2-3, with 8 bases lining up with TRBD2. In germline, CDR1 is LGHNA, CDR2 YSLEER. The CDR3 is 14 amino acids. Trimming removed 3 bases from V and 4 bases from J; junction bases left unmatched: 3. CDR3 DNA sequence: TGCGCCAGCAGCCATACTAGCGGACCAGATACGCAGTATTTT. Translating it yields CASSHTSGPDTQYF.

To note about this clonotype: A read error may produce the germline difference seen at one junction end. CDR3 nucleotides: TGCAGCGTTGTTTCTTCTGGGGTCAACGTCCTGACTTTC. It translates to CSVVSSGVNVLTF. The chain employs TRBV29-1 and TRBJ2-6; no reliable D call. CDR1 is SQVTM, CDR2 ANQGSEA, per germline. The CDR3 consists of 13 residues.

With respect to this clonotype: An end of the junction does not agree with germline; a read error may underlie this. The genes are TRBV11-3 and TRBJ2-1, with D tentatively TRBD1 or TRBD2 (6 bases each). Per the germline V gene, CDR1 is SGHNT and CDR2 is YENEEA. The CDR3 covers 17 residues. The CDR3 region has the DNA TGTGCCAGCAGCCTAGAGTTGACTAGGGGGAGCATCAATGAGCAGTTCTTC. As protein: CASSLELTRGSINEQFF. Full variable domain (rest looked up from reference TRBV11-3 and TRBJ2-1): EAGVVQSPRYKIIEKKQPVAFWCNPISGHNTLYWYLQNLGQGPELLIRYENEEAVDDSQLPKDRFSAERLKGVDSTLKIQPAELGDSAVYLCASSLELTRGSINEQFFGPGTRLTVL.

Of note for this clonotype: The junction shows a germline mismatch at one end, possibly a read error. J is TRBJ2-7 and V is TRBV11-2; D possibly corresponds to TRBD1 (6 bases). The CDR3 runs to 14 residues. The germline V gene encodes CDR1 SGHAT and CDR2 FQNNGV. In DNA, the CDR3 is TGTGCCTCCAGCTTAAGTACAGGGAAGGGCGAGCACTACTTC. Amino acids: CASSLSTGKGEHYF.

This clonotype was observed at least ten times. The CDR3: CASSSTQGTQHF. CDR3 coding DNA: TGTGCCAGCAGTTCCACGCAAGGGACCCAGCATTTT. The J gene is TRBJ1-5, the V gene TRBV6-5; no reliable D call. This CDR3 spans 12 amino acids. V was trimmed by 4 bases and J by 11 bases, leaving 12 bases between them. Germline CDR1 MNHEY, CDR2 SVGAGI.

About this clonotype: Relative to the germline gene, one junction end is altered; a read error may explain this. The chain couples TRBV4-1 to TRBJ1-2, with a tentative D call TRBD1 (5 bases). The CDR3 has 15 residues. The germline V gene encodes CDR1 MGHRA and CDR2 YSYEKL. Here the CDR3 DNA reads TGCACCAGCAGCCAAGAGGTGTCAGGGAACAGGGGCTACACCTTC. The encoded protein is CTSSQEVSGNRGYTF.

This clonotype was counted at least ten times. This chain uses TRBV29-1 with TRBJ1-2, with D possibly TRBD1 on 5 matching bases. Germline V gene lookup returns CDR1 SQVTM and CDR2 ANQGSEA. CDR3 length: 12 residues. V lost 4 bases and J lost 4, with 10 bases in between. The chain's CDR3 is CSVVQAGYGYTF. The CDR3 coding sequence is TGCAGCGTTGTACAGGCGGGCTATGGCTACACCTTC.

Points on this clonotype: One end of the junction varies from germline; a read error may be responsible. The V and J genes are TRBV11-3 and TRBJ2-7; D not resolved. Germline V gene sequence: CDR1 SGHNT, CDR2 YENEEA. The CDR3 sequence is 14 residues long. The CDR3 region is CASSLELGSYEQYF. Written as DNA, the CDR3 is TGTGCCAGCAGCTTAGAATTGGGATCCTACGAACAGTACTTC.

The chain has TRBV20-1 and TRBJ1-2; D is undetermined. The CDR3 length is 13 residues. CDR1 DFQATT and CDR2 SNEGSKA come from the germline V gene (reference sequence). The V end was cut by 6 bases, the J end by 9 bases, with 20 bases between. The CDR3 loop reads CSALEGFIHSYTF. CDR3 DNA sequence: TGCAGTGCCCTGGAGGGCTTTATTCATAGCTACACCTTC.

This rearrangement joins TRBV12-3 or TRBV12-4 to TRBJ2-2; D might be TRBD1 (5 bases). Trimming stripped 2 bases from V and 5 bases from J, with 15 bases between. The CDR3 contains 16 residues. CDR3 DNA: TGTGCCAGCAGTTTAAGGAAAAGGGGTAAAACCGGGGAGCTGTTTTTT. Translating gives CASSLRKRGKTGELFF.

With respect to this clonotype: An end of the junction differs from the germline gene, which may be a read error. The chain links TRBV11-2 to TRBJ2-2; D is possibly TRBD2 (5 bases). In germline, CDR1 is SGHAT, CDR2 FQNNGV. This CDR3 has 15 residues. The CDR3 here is CASSLVPGSVGELLF. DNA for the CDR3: TGTGCCAGCAGCTTAGTCCCGGGCAGCGTCGGGGAGCTGCTTTTT. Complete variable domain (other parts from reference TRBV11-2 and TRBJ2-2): EAGVAQSPRYKIIEKRQSVAFWCNPISGHATLYWYQQILGQGPKLLIQFQNNGVVDDSQLPKDRFSAERLKGVDSTLKIQPAKLEDSAVYLCASSLVPGSVGELLFGEGSRLTVL.

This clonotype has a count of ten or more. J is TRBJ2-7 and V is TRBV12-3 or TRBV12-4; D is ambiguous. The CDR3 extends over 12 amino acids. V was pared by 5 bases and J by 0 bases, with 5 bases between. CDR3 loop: CASSGPSYEQYF. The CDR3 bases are TGTGCCAGCAGTGGGCCCTCCTACGAGCAGTACTTC.

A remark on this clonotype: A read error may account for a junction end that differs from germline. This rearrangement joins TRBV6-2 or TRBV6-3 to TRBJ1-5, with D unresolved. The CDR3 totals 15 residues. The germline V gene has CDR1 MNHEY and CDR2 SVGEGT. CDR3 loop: CASSYSRAGNQPQHF. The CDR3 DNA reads TGTGCCAGCAGTTACTCGAGGGCAGGTAATCAGCCCCAACATTTT.

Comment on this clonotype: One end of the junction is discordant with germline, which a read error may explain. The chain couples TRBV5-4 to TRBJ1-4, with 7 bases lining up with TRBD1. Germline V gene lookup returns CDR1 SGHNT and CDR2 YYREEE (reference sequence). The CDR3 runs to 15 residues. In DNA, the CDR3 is TGTGCCAGCATCTTGAGAGGCCGACAGGGTGAAAAACTGTTTTTT. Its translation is CASILRGRQGEKLFF.

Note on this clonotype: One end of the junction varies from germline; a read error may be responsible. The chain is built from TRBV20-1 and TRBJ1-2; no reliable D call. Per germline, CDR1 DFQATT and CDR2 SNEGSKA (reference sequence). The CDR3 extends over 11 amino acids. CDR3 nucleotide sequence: TGCAGTGACATGACTGGTGTTGGCTACACCTTT. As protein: CSDMTGVGYTF.

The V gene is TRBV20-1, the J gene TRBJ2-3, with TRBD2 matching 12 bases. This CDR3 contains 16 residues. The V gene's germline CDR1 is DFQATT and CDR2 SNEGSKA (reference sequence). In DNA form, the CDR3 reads TGCACTTCTACCCTCGGACTAGCGGGAATCGAAGATACGCAGTATTTT. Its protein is CTSTLGLAGIEDTQYF.

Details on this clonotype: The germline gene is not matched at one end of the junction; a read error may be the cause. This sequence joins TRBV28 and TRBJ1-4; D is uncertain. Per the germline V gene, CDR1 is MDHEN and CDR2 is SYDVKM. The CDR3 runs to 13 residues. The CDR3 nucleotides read TGTGCCGGCAGTTTAATCCCAAGGGAAAAATCGTTTTTT. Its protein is CAGSLIPREKSFF.